This passage covers 4 T cell receptor beta chains from one sample sequenced in a study of metastatic and nonmetastatic thyroid tumors. TCRdb reanalyzed the PCR reads with MiXCR. Among 20,000 to 25,000 clones, roughly an eighth were seen once, and the ten largest hold around 22%. Patients underwent thyroid surgery, and none had received any treatment before it. Sequenced input: blood. These receptors all come from a female donor with papillary thyroid cancer or a benign thyroid nodule (not recorded which). Some clones in this sample may be carry-over from other donors' samples.

The chain carries TRBV6-1 and TRBJ1-1; a weak D match, TRBD1 (5 bases). Trimming stripped 6 bases from V and 2 bases from J, with 22 bases between. This CDR3 is 17 amino acids long. CDR1 MNHNS and CDR2 SASEGT come from the germline V gene. CDR3 amino acids: CASSLAVTVSLNTEAFF. CDR3 nucleotide sequence: TGTGCCAGCAGCCTCGCAGTGACAGTGAGTTTAAACACTGAAGCTTTCTTT.

This clone is judged medium-sized. The genes are TRBV27 and TRBJ1-6; 8 bases align to TRBD1. The CDR3 spans 18 residues. Unmatched junction bases numbered 16, after V lost 5 bases and J lost 7 bases. CDR1 and CDR2 (germline): MNHEY, SMNVEV (reference sequence). CDR3 region: CASSPSPKWTGRNSPLHF. CDR3 bases: TGTGCCAGCAGTCCTTCCCCGAAATGGACAGGGCGAAATTCACCCCTCCACTTT.

The sample holds many counts of this clone. This is likely a read error, given that the CDR3 carries no conserved phenylalanine or tryptophan at its end. It is unclear where the CDR3 begins or ends on the DNA, so no DNA is shown, and the CDR3 is as TCRdb lists it. The chain carries TRBV7-3 and TRBJ2-4; the D call of TRBD2 is as the table states it, not checked on the DNA. Germline CDR1 reads SGHTA; CDR2 reads FQGTGA. The CDR3 comprises 9 residues, both ends counted. The CDR3 reads CASSQTSGS.

The chain combines TRBV27 with TRBJ2-4; 13 bases align to TRBD2. This CDR3 has 19 residues. The V segment lost 5 bases and the J segment 0 bases; nucleotides outside the gene matches: 10. In germline, CDR1 is MNHEY, CDR2 SMNVEV (reference sequence). In DNA, the CDR3 is TGTGCCAGCAGTCCCCAGGGACTAGCGGGGATAGTAGCCAAAAACATTCAGTACTTC. Translated: CASSPQGLAGIVAKNIQYF.